These T cell receptor beta chains were read from a single sample in a study of T cell repertoires in cytomegalovirus infection. TCRdb independently ran MiXCR on the reads; one entry per CDR3 protein. The sample has 130,000 or so distinct CDR3 sequences, under 8% seen once. The sample taken for sequencing was PBMCs. These receptors all come from a human donor in good health (CMV status not recorded). Some clones in this sample may be carry-over from other donors' samples. The CDR3 runs from the conserved cysteine through the conserved F or W. Each record gives: J gene, D gene, V gene, clone size, CDR3 length, CDR3 DNA, CDR3 protein. D genes are given only for firm matches. The size of a clone is reported for some rows only, either as once, few or many, or as a class for expanded clones.

>TRBJ2-7|-|TRBV2|-|11
TGTGCCAGCAAGGGACGAGGCGAGCAGTACTTC
CASKGRGEQYF
>TRBJ2-7|-|TRBV14|many|15
TGTGCCAGCAGCCTTCTCCCCGTGGGGATAGTCGAGCAGTACTTC
CASSLLPVGIVEQYF
>TRBJ1-2|TRBD1|TRBV6-4|many|12
TGTGCCACCTCAGGGGGCGAAGGTGGCTACACCTTC
CATSGGEGGYTF
>TRBJ1-1|-|TRBV14|-|13
TGTGCCAGCAGCCCCTTTCAGGGCACTGAAGCTTTCTTT
CASSPFQGTEAFF
>TRBJ1-1|-|TRBV4-1|many|14
TGCGCCAGCAGCCTACACTTAGGGAACACTGAAGCTTTCTTT
CASSLHLGNTEAFF
>TRBJ1-2|-|TRBV7-2|many|14
TGTGCCAGCAGCTTAGCCGGGCGGGGAGGTGGCTACACCTTC
CASSLAGRGGGYTF
>TRBJ1-1|TRBD1|TRBV6-2/TRBV6-3|many|15
TGTGCCAGCAGAGCCGGGACAGGGTCGCTCGCTGAAGCTTTCTTT
CASRAGTGSLAEAFF
>TRBJ2-7|TRBD2|TRBV24-1|many|15
TGTGCCACCAGCCCGGGACTAGCGGAGACCTACGAGCAGTACTTC
CATSPGLAETYEQYF
>TRBJ2-5|-|TRBV7-6|many|16
TGTGCCAGCAGCTTAGGATCCGTAGGGACCCAAGAGACCCAGTACTTC
CASSLGSVGTQETQYF
>TRBJ2-3|TRBD2|TRBV7-6|many|18
TGTGCCAGCAGCTTAGGCGGGACTAGCGGGGGGCGCACAGATACGCAGTATTTT
CASSLGGTSGGRTDTQYF
>TRBJ1-6|-|TRBV11-2|few|16
TGTGCCAGCAGCCCGAAGGAGGGAAGCCTTTACCCACCCCTCCACTTT
CASSPKEGSLYPPLHF
>TRBJ1-1|-|TRBV29-1|many|14
TGCAGCGTTGATTTACGACAGTCAAACACTGAAGCTTTCTTT
CSVDLRQSNTEAFF
>TRBJ2-7|-|TRBV18|-|14
TGTGCCAGCTCACAGGACACCGAATTACGAGGGCAGTACTTC
CASSQDTELRGQYF
>TRBJ2-5|TRBD1|TRBV12-3/TRBV12-4|many|14
TGTGCCAGCGCGATAGGGACAGCCAAAGAGACCCAGTACTTC
CASAIGTAKETQYF
>TRBJ1-5|-|TRBV5-6|many|13
TGTGCCAGCTCCGGGGGTAGCAATCAGCCCCAGCATTTT
CASSGGSNQPQHF
>TRBJ2-1|-|TRBV6-4|-|14
TGTGCCAGCAGTGAATTCCAGGGGAGCTATGAGCAGTTCTTC
CASSEFQGSYEQFF
>TRBJ2-5|TRBD2|TRBV10-3|many|17
TGTGCCATCAGTGATGATAGAGGGACTAGCGGGAAGGAGACCCAGTACTTC
CAISDDRGTSGKETQYF
>TRBJ2-3|TRBD2|TRBV20-1|-|17
TGCAGTGCTGGCTCTAGCGGGGCCACTGTAGGCACAGATACGCAGTATTTT
CSAGSSGATVGTDTQYF
>TRBJ2-5|-|TRBV7-2|many|11
TGTGCCAGCAGTTATATGGGGACCCAGTACTTC
CASSYMGTQYF
>TRBJ1-1|-|TRBV5-1|few|14
TGCGCCAGCAGCCCTAGGGGCATGAACACTGAAGCTTTCTTT
CASSPRGMNTEAFF
>TRBJ1-1|-|TRBV6-2/TRBV6-3|many|14
TGTGCCACCCTCCCGGAGGGTTGGTACACTGAAGCTTTCTTT
CATLPEGWYTEAFF
>TRBJ1-5|-|TRBV20-1|-|13
TGCAGTGCTAGAAAAGGACCCAATCAGCCCCAGCATTTT
CSARKGPNQPQHF
>TRBJ2-3|TRBD2|TRBV11-2|-|17
TGTGCCAGCAGCTTAGGGACTAGCGGCCGGGGCACAGATACGCAGTATTTT
CASSLGTSGRGTDTQYF
>TRBJ1-2|-|TRBV28|many|14
TGTGCCAGCAGTCCCCGGGGGCAGCCACAGGGCTACACCTTC
CASSPRGQPQGYTF
>TRBJ1-6|TRBD1|TRBV7-8|many|16
TGTGCCAGCAGCTTGGCGGGGACAGGGAATAATTCACCCCTCCACTTT
CASSLAGTGNNSPLHF
>TRBJ2-1|-|TRBV20-1|many|15
TGCAGTGCTAGAGATCCGCGGGGAACCTACAATGAGCAGTTCTTC
CSARDPRGTYNEQFF
>TRBJ2-5|TRBD2|TRBV2|few|16
TGTGCCAGCAGCACGGGACTAGCGGGGGGTGCTAAGACCCAGTACTTC
CASSTGLAGGAKTQYF
>TRBJ2-7|TRBD2|TRBV28|many|16
TGTGCCAGCAGTTTATATCGGGGGGGATTTCCCTACGAGCAGTACTTC
CASSLYRGGFPYEQYF
>TRBJ2-5|TRBD2|TRBV13|many|14
TGTGCCAGCAGCTCCCTCAGCGGGGGCAAGACCCAGTACTTC
CASSSLSGGKTQYF
>TRBJ2-2|-|TRBV3-1|-|15
TGTGCCAGCAGCCGTGTCCAGGGGGGCACCGGGGAGCTGTTTTTT
CASSRVQGGTGELFF
>TRBJ1-2|-|TRBV7-9|many|13
TGTGCCAGCAGCTTAGCGCTAATCGGGGGCTACACCTTC
CASSLALIGGYTF
>TRBJ1-5|-|TRBV2|few|16
TGTGCCAGCAGTGAAAATGGGTATGGGCGCCATCAGCCCCAGCATTTT
CASSENGYGRHQPQHF
>TRBJ1-1|-|TRBV5-1|once|15
TGCGCCAGCCGAGGGGCAGGGGCAAAGAACACTGAAGCTTTCTTT
CASRGAGAKNTEAFF
>TRBJ2-1|-|TRBV28|-|15
TGTGCCAGCAGTAATCAAATACAGTGGGGCAATGAGCAGTTCTTC
CASSNQIQWGNEQFF
>TRBJ1-1|-|TRBV12-3/TRBV12-4|-|15
TGTGCCAGTAGACCCGGTCAGGAAGGGCGAACTGAAGCTTTCTTT
CASRPGQEGRTEAFF
>TRBJ1-1|-|TRBV18|many|14
TGTGCCAGCTCACCTCAGAGGGAATGGACTGAAGCTTTCTTT
CASSPQREWTEAFF
>TRBJ2-1|TRBD2|TRBV6-1|many|17
TGTGCCAGCAGCCCATTTCCTCCGGGACTAGTCTCCAATGAGCAGTTCTTC
CASSPFPPGLVSNEQFF
>TRBJ2-3|TRBD2|TRBV20-1|few|16
TGCAGTGCTAGAGTGATTAGCGGGGGGGTCACAGATACGCAGTATTTT
CSARVISGGVTDTQYF
>TRBJ2-3|-|TRBV6-2/TRBV6-3|many|15
TGTGCCAGCAGAGAGACTAGGCCGAGCACAGATACGCAGTATTTT
CASRETRPSTDTQYF
>TRBJ1-2|TRBD1|TRBV28|many|14
TGTGCCAGCAGTCGACAGGGGACCAACTATGGCTACACCTTC
CASSRQGTNYGYTF
>TRBJ2-1|TRBD2|TRBV28|-|14
TGTGCCATCTTGAGCGGGGGGGCCGGCAATGAGCAGTTCTTC
CAILSGGAGNEQFF
>TRBJ2-1|TRBD2|TRBV7-2|many|16
TGTGCCAGCAGCCAAAGATCCGGGGGGGCGAGTAATGAGCAGTTCTTC
CASSQRSGGASNEQFF
>TRBJ2-7|TRBD1|TRBV10-1|-|16
TGCGCCAGCAGTGAAGGGTCGGGCGACAGGGGTTACGAGCAGTACTTC
CASSEGSGDRGYEQYF
>TRBJ2-3|-|TRBV12-3/TRBV12-4|many|14
TGTGCCAGCAGTGACAGGATGTCGACAGATACGCAGTATTTT
CASSDRMSTDTQYF
>TRBJ2-1|TRBD2|TRBV7-2|many|15
TGTGCCAGCAGCTTGGGTAGCGGGGGTGTCAATGAGCAGTTCTTC
CASSLGSGGVNEQFF
>TRBJ1-4|TRBD1|TRBV7-2|many|15
TGTGCCAGCAGCTTCTCAACACAGGGGGATGAAAAACTGTTTTTT
CASSFSTQGDEKLFF
>TRBJ2-3|-|TRBV12-3/TRBV12-4|-|16
TGTGCCAGCAGCATGCTTCGGCAGCCCGACACAGATACGCAGTATTTT
CASSMLRQPDTDTQYF
>TRBJ2-3|TRBD2|TRBV7-2|many|15
TGTGCCAGCAGCACATCGGGACTAGGGATAGATACGCAGTATTTT
CASSTSGLGIDTQYF